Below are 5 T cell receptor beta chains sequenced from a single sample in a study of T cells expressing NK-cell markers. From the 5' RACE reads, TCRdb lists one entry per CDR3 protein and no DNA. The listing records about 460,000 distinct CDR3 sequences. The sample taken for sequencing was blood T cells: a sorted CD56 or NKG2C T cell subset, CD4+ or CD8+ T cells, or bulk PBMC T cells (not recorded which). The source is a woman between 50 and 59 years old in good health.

CDR3: CASSFIRFANTGELFF. The chain employs TRBV27 and TRBJ2-2. This CDR3 comprises 16 residues. Germline CDR1 and CDR2: MNHEY and SMNVEV (reference sequence).

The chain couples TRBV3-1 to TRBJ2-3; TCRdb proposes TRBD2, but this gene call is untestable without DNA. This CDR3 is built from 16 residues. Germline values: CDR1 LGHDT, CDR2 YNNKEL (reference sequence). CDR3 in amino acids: CASSQDLAGRTDTQYF.

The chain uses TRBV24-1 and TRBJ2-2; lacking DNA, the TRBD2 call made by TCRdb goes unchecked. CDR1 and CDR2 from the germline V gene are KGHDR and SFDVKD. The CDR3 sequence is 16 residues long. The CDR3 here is CATSPGLAGGIGELFF.

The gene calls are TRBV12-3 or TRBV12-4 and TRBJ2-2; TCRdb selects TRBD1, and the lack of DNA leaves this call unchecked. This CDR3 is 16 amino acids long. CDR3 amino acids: CASSLRGRGDTGELFF.

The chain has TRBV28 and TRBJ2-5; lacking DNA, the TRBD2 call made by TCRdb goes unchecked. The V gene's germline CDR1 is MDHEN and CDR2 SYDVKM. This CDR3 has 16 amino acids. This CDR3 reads CASSLGLAGGPRTQYF.